These 23 T cell receptor beta chains share one sample of origin, sequenced in a study of blood T cell repertoires in COVID-19. Assay: immunoSEQ multiplex PCR; the TCRdb copy retains only in-frame clones and omits some. Of a few hundred thousand clones listed, approximately 91% are singletons. Material for sequencing was peripheral blood. These receptors all come from a man aged 45 to 65 with COVID-19, enrolled during active disease.

The V gene is TRBV5-4, the J gene TRBJ2-1; possibly TRBD2 for D (5 bases). CDR3 length: 13 residues. The germline V and J ends were trimmed by 4 bases and 7 bases, with 12 bases remaining between them. Germline V CDR1 and CDR2: SGHNT, YYREEE (reference sequence). The CDR3 nucleotides are TGTGCCAGCAGCCTTAAAACTAGGAATGAGCAGTTCTTC. It is translated as CASSLKTRNEQFF.

The chain combines TRBV3-1 (or the pseudogene TRBV3-2) with TRBJ2-1, with D possibly TRBD2 on 5 matching bases. In germline, CDR1 is LGHDT, CDR2 YNNKEL (reference sequence). The CDR3 loop spans 15 amino acids. Trimming pared 4 bases from V and 4 bases from J, leaving 14 bases between. CDR3 sequence (DNA): TGTGCCAGCAGCCCCCAGGACGGGATATACAATGAGCAGTTCTTC. It is translated as CASSPQDGIYNEQFF.

The chain recombines TRBV19 with TRBJ1-2, with 9 bases lining up with TRBD1. Germline lookup yields CDR1 LNHDA and CDR2 SQIVND (reference sequence). Germline trimming cut 5 bases from V and 3 bases from J; bases unmatched to any gene: 10. This CDR3 is built from 16 residues. The CDR3 protein is CASSPYGTGSDYGYTF. In DNA, the CDR3 is TGTGCCAGTAGTCCCTACGGGACAGGGTCTGACTATGGCTACACCTTC.

J is TRBJ1-6 and V is TRBV6-5; D may be TRBD1 (6 bases). The CDR3 sequence is 16 residues long. Germline CDR1 reads MNHEY; CDR2 reads SVGAGI. Trimming shortened V by 0 bases and J by 5 bases, and 11 bases separated the two germline ends. The CDR3 DNA follows: TGTGCCAGCAGTTACTCAGGGAACAGGGATAATTCACCCCTCCACTTT. It encodes CASSYSGNRDNSPLHF.

This rearrangement joins TRBV12-5 to TRBJ2-3; no definite D call. V lost 1 base and J 4 bases, leaving 12 bases between the germline ends. Germline CDR1 reads LGHNT; CDR2 reads FRNRAP. The CDR3 extends over 15 amino acids. CDR3 DNA: TGTGCTAGTGGTTTGGGTTCTAGTCTAGCAGATACGCAGTATTTT. Its protein is CASGLGSSLADTQYF.

The V gene is TRBV24-1, the J gene TRBJ2-3; D remains unclear. The CDR3 length is 16 residues. The germline V gene encodes CDR1 KGHDR and CDR2 SFDVKD. V was shortened by 2 bases and J by 2 bases, with 13 bases between the two germline ends. CDR3 residues: CATSDSSQTHTDTQYF. The CDR3 DNA follows: TGTGCCACCAGTGATTCTTCCCAGACACACACAGATACGCAGTATTTT.

V gene TRBV6-5 combines with J gene TRBJ2-7; D remains ambiguous. Trimming removed 0 bases from V and 3 bases from J, with 6 bases in between. Germline lookup yields CDR1 MNHEY and CDR2 SVGAGI. The CDR3 is made up of 13 amino acids. Here the CDR3 DNA reads TGTGCCAGCAGTTACTCGCGGTACTACGAGCAGTACTTC. Translation gives CASSYSRYYEQYF.

J is TRBJ1-1 and V is TRBV27; no definite D call. CDR3 length: 13 residues. The germline CDR1 and CDR2 sequences are MNHEY and SMNVEV (reference sequence). Trimming removed 4 bases at V and 2 bases at J, with 8 bases between. CDR3 amino acids: CASSWAANTEAFF. CDR3 nucleotides: TGTGCCAGCAGTTGGGCAGCCAACACTGAAGCTTTCTTT.

DNA for the CDR3: TGTGCCAGCAGTATGGGACAGAGTCCAGATACGCAGTATTTT. Protein sequence: CASSMGQSPDTQYF. The V gene is TRBV6-5, the J gene TRBJ2-3; 7 bases match TRBD1. The CDR3 spans 14 residues. V gave up 5 bases and J gave up 4 bases; unmatched junction bases: 6. Germline V CDR1 and CDR2: MNHEY, SVGAGI.

This clone has just a few counts. The chain employs TRBV10-3 and TRBJ2-7, with D possibly being TRBD2 (5 bases). CDR1 and CDR2 from the germline V gene are ENHRY and SYGVKD. This CDR3 has 13 residues. The ends were cut back, 10 bases at V and 0 bases at J, with 13 bases in the middle. For the CDR3, the DNA is TGTGCCACCGAAAGAGCGGACTCCTACGAGCAGTACTTC. It specifies CATERADSYEQYF.

V and J are TRBV23-1 and TRBJ2-1; maybe TRBD2 (7 bases). TRBV23-1 is marked as an open reading frame, function uncertain. This CDR3 region has 15 residues. Trimming left V 6 bases short and J 4 bases short, with 16 bases between. CDR3 residues: CASSYAGALYNEQFF. The CDR3 DNA reads TGCGCCAGCAGCTACGCGGGGGCCCTATACAATGAGCAGTTCTTC.

The chain recombines TRBV28 with TRBJ1-6; 9 bases map to TRBD1. The CDR3 runs to 15 residues. With V trimmed by 2 bases and J by 10 bases, 6 bases remained unmatched. Germline-derived CDR1 and CDR2 are MDHEN and SYDVKM. The CDR3 here is CASSLTGTGFSPLHF. The CDR3 nucleotides are TGTGCCAGCAGTTTAACCGGGACAGGGTTCTCACCCCTCCACTTT. The whole variable domain, filled in from reference TRBV28 and TRBJ1-6, reads DVKVTQSSRYLVKRTGEKVFLECVQDMDHENMFWYRQDPGLGLRLIYFSYDVKMKEKGDIPEGYSVSREKKERFSLILESASTNQTSMYLCASSLTGTGFSPLHFGNGTRLTVT.

CDR3 sequence (DNA): TGCGCCAGCAGCTTAAGGGAGGGGCTAGCGGGATCCACAGATACGCAGTATTTT. Its translation is CASSLREGLAGSTDTQYF. The chain employs TRBV5-1 and TRBJ2-3; 9 bases line up with TRBD2. Germline values: CDR1 SGHRS, CDR2 YFSETQ. CDR3 length equals 18 residues. V shed 2 bases and J 2 bases; nucleotides not matched to a gene: 12.

The rearrangement joins TRBV15 to TRBJ2-1, with TRBD1 matching 7 bases. CDR3 length: 15 amino acids. Germline CDR1 LNHNV, CDR2 YYDKDF (reference sequence). V gave up 4 bases and J gave up 4 bases; unmatched junction bases: 7. The CDR3 sequence is CATSKRQGVYNEQFF. In DNA form, the CDR3 reads TGTGCCACCAGCAAGCGACAGGGAGTTTACAATGAGCAGTTCTTC.

V and J are TRBV6-2 or TRBV6-3 and TRBJ1-5, with D unclear. Trimming took 6 bases from V and 3 from J, leaving 15 bases between them. The CDR3 is made up of 15 amino acids. Germline V gives CDR1 MNHEY, CDR2 SVGEGT. CDR3 region: CASRPVLSVNQPQHF. CDR3 nucleotides: TGTGCCAGCAGGCCTGTCCTTTCGGTCAATCAGCCCCAGCATTTT.

This rearrangement joins TRBV5-1 to TRBJ2-1; 7 bases match TRBD2. The CDR3 covers 15 residues. Per germline, CDR1 SGHRS and CDR2 YFSETQ. The ends lost 5 bases at V and 5 bases at J; junction bases unmatched: 10. The CDR3 spells CASRGGGGTDNEQFF. CDR3 DNA: TGCGCCAGCAGGGGTGGGGGAGGGACCGACAATGAGCAGTTCTTC.

J is TRBJ2-5 and V is TRBV5-1; TRBD2 aligns across 12 bases. The CDR3 consists of 16 residues. From germline, CDR1 is SGHRS and CDR2 YFSETQ. V lost 3 bases and J lost 5; bases outside the gene matches: 8. Here the CDR3 DNA reads TGCGCCAGCAGCTCATCTAGCGGGAGGGGACGGGAGACCCAGTACTTC. Its translation: CASSSSSGRGRETQYF.

This clone has just a few counts. The genes are TRBV19 and TRBJ2-5; 11 positions match TRBD1. The CDR3 covers 17 residues. J lost 2 bases, V lost 3 bases, and 8 bases had no gene match. Germline CDR1 reads LNHDA; CDR2 reads SQIVND (reference sequence). The CDR3 region is CASSIRGTGGTQETQYF. CDR3 coding DNA: TGTGCCAGTAGTATTAGGGGGACAGGGGGGACTCAAGAGACCCAGTACTTC.

This chain links TRBV5-1 with TRBJ2-7, with D hard to call. Trimming removed 2 bases from V and 0 bases from J, with 18 bases in between. In germline, CDR1 is SGHRS, CDR2 YFSETQ. This CDR3 spans 17 amino acids. The CDR3 bases are TGCGCCAGCAGCTTCACGCCGGCGACAAAGAGCTCCTACGAGCAGTACTTC. Its protein product is CASSFTPATKSSYEQYF.

The rearrangement uses TRBV18 and TRBJ1-1; D uncertain. This CDR3 region has 15 residues. Germline V gives CDR1 KGHSH, CDR2 LQKENI. V gave up 4 bases and J gave up 0 bases, with 12 bases separating them. CDR3 nucleotide sequence: TGTGCCAGCTCACAGGGAGCGGCACTGAACACTGAAGCTTTCTTT. It specifies CASSQGAALNTEAFF.

The V and J genes are TRBV6-1 and TRBJ2-3; the D gene is possibly TRBD2 (6 bases). Trimming pared 6 bases from V and 0 bases from J, leaving 16 bases between. The CDR3 spans 16 residues. Per germline, CDR1 MNHNS and CDR2 SASEGT. CDR3 sequence (DNA): TGTGCCAGCAGCGAAAGGGCGGGATCTAGCACAGATACGCAGTATTTT. Encoded protein: CASSERAGSSTDTQYF.

This clone was found many times. The chain carries TRBV2 and TRBJ1-1, with 7 bases lining up with TRBD1. V gave up 8 bases and J gave up 1 base; unmatched junction bases: 7. This CDR3 is 14 amino acids long. The germline gives CDR1 SNHLY, CDR2 FYNNEI. The CDR3 DNA sequence: TGTGCCAGCTGGGGGGACAGCGAGAACACTGAAGCTTTCTTT. Amino acids: CASWGDSENTEAFF.

The J gene is TRBJ1-2, the V gene TRBV9, with TRBD1 identical over 7 bases. The germline V gene encodes CDR1 SGDLS and CDR2 YYNGEE. V was pared by 3 bases and J by 1 base, with 3 bases of the junction left unmatched. The CDR3 spans 14 residues. For the CDR3, the DNA is TGTGCCAGCAGCGAAGGGGACAGTAACTATGGCTACACCTTC. Translating it yields CASSEGDSNYGYTF.